This passage covers 20 T cell receptor beta chains from one sample sequenced in a study of shared clonotypes between healthy human individuals. Only in-frame clones appear in the TCRdb table, and some are missing; sequencing was by immunoSEQ multiplex PCR. This table holds more than 2,000,000 clones, approximately 93% found once. The specimen sequenced was naive CD4+ T cells from PBMCs. As for subset: CD45RA+ positively selected. The receptors were gathered from a young man in good health. Some clones in this sample may be carry-over from other donors' samples.

The V gene is TRBV5-1, the J gene TRBJ2-1; 12 bases agree with TRBD2. V shed 2 bases, J shed 0 bases, and the junction held 9 bases outside the gene matches. Germline CDR1 reads SGHRS; CDR2 reads YFSETQ. The length of the CDR3 is 19 residues. CDR3 DNA: TGCGCCAGCAGCTTCCCTAGACTAGCGGGAGTCGTCTCCTACAATGAGCAGTTCTTC. This sequence encodes CASSFPRLAGVVSYNEQFF.

About this clone itself: The identical CDR3 is also encoded by other nucleotide sequences in the sample. The chain couples TRBV19 to TRBJ2-5, with unresolved D. Between the trimmed V and J ends, which lost 3 bases and 0 bases, there was a span of 8 bases. CDR3 length: 14 amino acids. CDR1 and CDR2 from the germline V gene are LNHDA and SQIVND (reference sequence). The CDR3 protein is CASSIGPYQETQYF. CDR3 in DNA: TGTGCCAGTAGTATCGGCCCATACCAAGAGACCCAGTACTTC. Full variable domain (outside the CDR3, taken from reference TRBV19 and TRBJ2-5): DGGITQSPKYLFRKEGQNVTLSCEQNLNHDAMYWYRQDPGQGLRLIYYSQIVNDFQKGDIAEGYSVSREKKESFPLTVTSAQKNPTAFYLCASSIGPYQETQYFGPGTRLLVL.

The CDR3 sequence is CASSGAGLAGADTQYF. The CDR3 DNA follows: TGTGCCAGCAGCGGAGCGGGACTAGCGGGAGCGGATACGCAGTATTTT. This chain links TRBV9 with TRBJ2-3; TRBD2 agrees at 14 bases. V gave up 3 bases and J gave up 6 bases; unmatched junction bases: 6. Germline assignment: CDR1 SGDLS and CDR2 YYNGEE. CDR3 length equals 16 residues.

In the case of this clone: Different DNA sequences within this sample yield the same CDR3. The chain joins TRBV5-1 to TRBJ2-2; D is unresolved. The CDR3 is 13 amino acids. With 3 bases removed from V and 5 bases from J, the gap between germline ends came to 8 bases. The germline gives CDR1 SGHRS, CDR2 YFSETQ. The CDR3 DNA reads TGCGCCAGCAGCTCGGACGGAACCGGGGAGCTGTTTTTT. Encoded protein: CASSSDGTGELFF.

The chain couples TRBV4-2 to TRBJ2-2, with 13 bases that match TRBD2. Germline CDR1 is LGHNA and CDR2 is YNFKEQ. V lost 0 bases to trimming and J lost 5 bases; unmatched junction nucleotides: 6. This CDR3 comprises 18 residues. CDR3 loop: CASSQDHQTSGRTGELFF. The CDR3 region has the DNA TGTGCCAGCAGCCAAGATCACCAGACTAGCGGGAGGACCGGGGAGCTGTTTTTT.

This rearrangement joins TRBV7-2 to TRBJ2-7, with 9 bases that match TRBD2. Unmatched junction bases numbered 4, after V lost 4 bases and J lost 0 bases. The V gene's germline CDR1 is SGHTA and CDR2 FQGNSA. This CDR3 spans 15 amino acids. The chain's CDR3 is CASSSTSGPSYEQYF. The CDR3 coding sequence is TGTGCCAGCAGCTCCACTAGCGGGCCCTCCTACGAGCAGTACTTC.

With respect to this clone: The same CDR3 is also encoded by other DNA sequences in this sample. This chain links TRBV29-1 with TRBJ2-3, with D hard to call. CDR1 is SQVTM and CDR2 is ANQGSEA in the germline V gene. The V end was cut by 6 bases, the J end by 1 base, with 8 bases between. The CDR3 has 12 amino acids. The CDR3 DNA reads TGCAGCGTAACGGACGGCACAGATACGCAGTATTTT. Translated: CSVTDGTDTQYF.

The chain recombines TRBV5-1 with TRBJ2-7, with 7 positions matching TRBD2. Germline V gene lookup returns CDR1 SGHRS and CDR2 YFSETQ. The CDR3 contains 14 residues. With 4 bases clipped from V and 2 bases from J, the junction kept 6 bases outside the gene matches. The CDR3 loop is CASSHTSEPYEQYF. CDR3 in DNA: TGCGCCAGCAGCCATACTAGCGAACCCTACGAGCAGTACTTC.

The gene calls are TRBV12-5 and TRBJ2-3, with a weak D call TRBD1 (6 bases). Germline CDR1 is LGHNT and CDR2 is FRNRAP. The CDR3 spans 15 residues. The germline V and J ends were trimmed by 6 bases and 3 bases, with 16 bases remaining between them. The CDR3 nucleotides are TGTGCTAGTGGCCCCGGGACAAGGGGAACAGATACGCAGTATTTT. Translated: CASGPGTRGTDTQYF.

The chain has TRBV5-4 and TRBJ2-7; tentatively, D is TRBD1 (7 bases). V lost 0 bases, J lost 7 bases, and 14 bases lay in between. Germline values: CDR1 SGHNT, CDR2 YYREEE (reference sequence). The CDR3 length is 14 residues. The CDR3 sequence: CASSLAKGAGEQYF. CDR3 DNA sequence: TGTGCCAGCAGCTTGGCCAAGGGGGCGGGAGAGCAGTACTTC.

The chain couples TRBV11-2 to TRBJ2-7, with 11 bases matching TRBD2. The CDR3 covers 18 residues. Germline V lookup: CDR1 SGHAT, CDR2 FQNNGV. V shed 4 bases, J shed 5 bases, and the junction held 16 bases outside the gene matches. CDR3 sequence reads: CASSWARGGSGRADEQYF. DNA for the CDR3: TGTGCCAGCAGCTGGGCCCGGGGTGGTAGCGGGAGGGCCGACGAGCAGTACTTC.

J is TRBJ2-1 and V is TRBV7-9; 10 nucleotides agree with TRBD2. V dropped 2 bases and J dropped 9; count of bases not matched to a gene: 10. This CDR3 spans 16 amino acids. CDR1 is SEHNR and CDR2 is FQNEAQ in the germline V gene (reference sequence). The CDR3 region has the DNA TGTGCCAGCAGCTTATATCTAGCGGGAGAGGCGGGTGAGCAGTTCTTC. It codes for CASSLYLAGEAGEQFF.

J is TRBJ2-7 and V is TRBV6-1; possible D gene TRBD2, 5 bases. The length of the CDR3 is 16 residues. Trimming pared 1 base from V and 1 base from J, leaving 14 bases between. Germline CDR1 is MNHNS and CDR2 is SASEGT. For the CDR3, the DNA is TGTGCCAGCAGTGAAGAGCCGCGGGCCCGTTCCTACGAGCAGTACTTC. Translating it yields CASSEEPRARSYEQYF.

This clone was seen more than once but under ten times. The V gene is TRBV20-1, the J gene TRBJ1-1, with unresolved D. The CDR3 has 11 amino acids. Germline V lookup: CDR1 DFQATT, CDR2 SNEGSKA (reference sequence). Trimming cost V 2 bases and J 1 base, with 2 bases left between them. The CDR3 region has the DNA TGCAGTGCTAGACCGAACACTGAAGCTTTCTTT. It translates to CSARPNTEAFF.

The V and J genes are TRBV18 and TRBJ2-1, with a weak D call TRBD2 (7 bases). V was clipped by 4 bases and J by 7 bases, with 29 bases between them. The CDR3 totals 19 residues. The V gene's germline CDR1 is KGHSH and CDR2 LQKENI. The CDR3 sequence is CASSRSGHRSGILKNEQFF. CDR3 DNA sequence: TGTGCCAGCTCACGATCGGGACATCGCAGCGGGATTCTTAAGAATGAGCAGTTCTTC.

This rearrangement joins TRBV28 to TRBJ2-3, with D perhaps matching TRBD2 (6 bases). This CDR3 has 16 amino acids. In germline, CDR1 is MDHEN, CDR2 SYDVKM. Trimming removed 9 bases at V and 4 bases at J, with 23 bases between. In DNA form, the CDR3 reads TGTGCCAGTACCGGCGGTTGGCGGCGGGATTCAGATACGCAGTATTTT. It specifies CASTGGWRRDSDTQYF.

Details on this clone: Other DNA variants within this sample encode the same CDR3. The chain has TRBV7-8 and TRBJ2-7; a possible D gene is TRBD2 (5 bases). Trimming shortened V by 2 bases and J by 5 bases, and 13 bases separated the two germline ends. CDR3 length: 14 amino acids. Germline-derived CDR1 and CDR2 are SGHVS and FQNEAQ. CDR3 nucleotide sequence: TGTGCCAGCAGCTTACTCCGCGGGTTCGACGAGCAGTACTTC. The encoded protein is CASSLLRGFDEQYF.

This chain uses TRBV7-2 with TRBJ2-2; TRBD1 is a possible D gene (6 bases). The germline V gene encodes CDR1 SGHTA and CDR2 FQGNSA. This CDR3 comprises 16 residues. The V end was cut by 5 bases, the J end by 0 bases, with 13 bases between. The chain's CDR3 is CASSRNGGSNTGELFF. CDR3 nucleotides: TGTGCCAGCAGCCGAAATGGGGGCTCGAACACCGGGGAGCTGTTTTTT.

The chain employs TRBV18 and TRBJ2-7; 8 bases fit TRBD1. CDR1 and CDR2 (germline): KGHSH, LQKENI. The CDR3 length is 17 residues. V was clipped by 4 bases and J by 2 bases; unmatched bases: 13. The CDR3 region is CASSLLSRQGLTYEQYF. CDR3 DNA sequence: TGTGCCAGCTCACTGTTGAGTAGACAGGGGCTGACCTACGAGCAGTACTTC.

CDR3 DNA: TGTGCCACCACGTCTAGCGGGAGGTCCTACAATGAGCAGTTCTTC. It encodes CATTSSGRSYNEQFF. The V call is TRBV28, the J call TRBJ2-1; 11 nucleotides line up with TRBD2. The germline V gene encodes CDR1 MDHEN and CDR2 SYDVKM. The CDR3 totals 15 residues. Germline trimming cut 10 bases from V and 1 base from J; bases unmatched to any gene: 6.